The 8 T cell receptor beta chains given below trace back to one sample, sequenced in a study of human CD8 memory T cell subsets. It was UMI-labeled 5' RACE by which the TCR beta libraries were made. TCRdb derives one entry per CDR3 protein from the 5' RACE reads, leaving out DNA. The sample has about 10,000 distinct CDR3 sequences, and its top ten clones hold 20%. Sample: CD8+ T cells from PBMCs. Every receptor here comes from a human donor in good health.

The chain carries TRBV7-9 and TRBJ2-7; TCRdb designates TRBD1, a call that cannot be tested without DNA. This CDR3 comprises 15 residues. Germline lookup yields CDR1 SEHNR and CDR2 FQNEAQ (reference sequence). CDR3 residues: CASSPGTDPSYEQYF.

The chain couples TRBV15 to TRBJ2-7; no DNA is available, so the TRBD1 call from TCRdb remains unchecked. Per germline, CDR1 LNHNV and CDR2 YYDKDF (reference sequence). The CDR3 covers 13 residues. CDR3 sequence reads: CATSRGRDYEQYF.

The genes are TRBV28 and TRBJ2-7; TCRdb designates TRBD1, a call that cannot be tested without DNA. CDR1 MDHEN and CDR2 SYDVKM come from the germline V gene. The CDR3 covers 13 residues. CDR3: CASGLQGSYEQYF.

This chain links TRBV7-9 with TRBJ2-3; checking the TCRdb D call of TRBD2 is not possible without DNA. The CDR3 has 14 residues. Germline CDR1 SEHNR, CDR2 FQNEAQ (reference sequence). The CDR3 region is CASSPTSSTDTQYF.

The genes are TRBV5-1 and TRBJ1-5. CDR1 and CDR2 (germline): SGHRS, YFSETQ. This CDR3 is 14 amino acids long. CDR3 protein: CASSSGLSDQPQHF.

This clonotype is deemed medium-sized by its frequency. The chain joins TRBV20-1 to TRBJ1-3; TCRdb returns TRBD1, unconfirmable since there is no DNA. Germline CDR1 is DFQATT and CDR2 is SNEGSKA (reference sequence). CDR3 length: 16 residues. Here the CDR3 reads CSARDITGVEGNTIYF.

The rearrangement joins TRBV27 to TRBJ2-7; TCRdb lists TRBD2, though no DNA is available to test this call. In germline, CDR1 is MNHEY, CDR2 SMNVEV (reference sequence). The CDR3 runs to 14 residues. CDR3 region: CASRPLAMDYEQYF.

The V call is TRBV7-9, the J call TRBJ1-1. The CDR3 is 19 amino acids. The germline V gene encodes CDR1 SEHNR and CDR2 FQNEAQ (reference sequence). CDR3 sequence: CASSLAQRSATLRRTEAFF.